This T cell receptor (beta chain) was identified in a study of cytomegalovirus exposure and HLA in healthy donors. Clones were sequenced by immunoSEQ multiplex PCR, and TCRdb holds only the in-frame ones, with some missing. The repertoire holds under 200,000 clones, with about 81% as singletons. V trimming: 0 bases; J trimming: 3 bases; junction bases outside the gene matches: 4. Germline V lookup: CDR1 SGHRS, CDR2 YFSETQ. This CDR3 region has 15 residues. This clonotype was sampled from a woman in her 30s in good health and CMV-seronegative. The specimen was PBMCs. The chain joins TRBV5-1 to TRBJ2-7; 9 positions agree with TRBD1. CDR3 sequence: CASSLGPDRGYEQYF. CDR3 DNA: TGCGCCAGCAGCTTGGGTCCGGACAGGGGCTACGAGCAGTACTTC.